Each of the 5 T cell receptor beta chains below was sequenced from the same sample in a study of shared clonotypes between healthy human individuals. TCRdb's table, derived via immunoSEQ multiplex PCR, lists solely in-frame clones and lacks some. The sample gives around 690,000 clones, 90% of which show up once; about 34% is in the top ten. The specimen was memory CD8+ T cells from PBMCs. Stated subset: CD45RO+ cells pooled with CCR7-negative TemRA cells. All receptors come from a man younger than 35 in good health. Some clones in this sample may be carry-over from other donors' samples.

This CDR3 reads CASSSAGVRDTQYF. The CDR3 coding sequence is TGTGCCAGCAGCTCAGCGGGAGTAAGAGATACGCAGTATTTT. V usage is TRBV28 and J usage is TRBJ2-3; 8 nucleotides agree with TRBD2. This CDR3 spans 14 amino acids. Germline loops: CDR1 MDHEN, CDR2 SYDVKM. Trimming cost V 6 bases and J 5 bases; bases outside gene matches: 7.

The rearrangement links TRBV27 to TRBJ1-5; D may be TRBD1 (5 bases). Per the germline V gene, CDR1 is MNHEY and CDR2 is SMNVEV (reference sequence). The germline V and J ends were trimmed by 5 bases and 7 bases, with 18 bases remaining between them. This CDR3 spans 15 amino acids. The CDR3 region has the DNA TGTGCCAGCAGTACAGGCCCTGGGGTTGGGCAGCCCCAGCATTTT. Its protein is CASSTGPGVGQPQHF.

The CDR3 spells CASSPSSGDSYNEQFF. The CDR3 nucleotides read TGTGCCAGCAGTCCCTCTAGCGGTGACTCCTACAATGAGCAGTTCTTC. V is TRBV27 and J is TRBJ2-1; 7 nucleotides line up with TRBD2. V was clipped by 5 bases and J by 0 bases; unmatched bases: 7. CDR1 and CDR2 from the germline V gene are MNHEY and SMNVEV (reference sequence). The CDR3 extends over 16 amino acids.

V gene TRBV11-2 combines with J gene TRBJ2-6; 8 bases fit TRBD1. The CDR3 covers 19 residues. Germline loops: CDR1 SGHAT, CDR2 FQNNGV. The J segment lost 0 bases and the V segment lost 3 bases, leaving 10 bases of the junction unmatched. CDR3 sequence reads: CASSFTGGPKSSGANVLTF. The CDR3 DNA follows: TGTGCCAGCAGCTTTACAGGGGGACCAAAGAGCTCTGGGGCCAACGTCCTGACTTTC. The full variable domain, with the rest looked up from reference TRBV11-2 and TRBJ2-6, is EAGVAQSPRYKIIEKRQSVAFWCNPISGHATLYWYQQILGQGPKLLIQFQNNGVVDDSQLPKDRFSAERLKGVDSTLKIQPAKLEDSAVYLCASSFTGGPKSSGANVLTFGAGSRLTVL.

V is TRBV27 and J is TRBJ2-4; unclear D gene. V lost 4 bases and J 1 base, leaving 8 bases between the germline ends. CDR1 is MNHEY, CDR2 SMNVEV, per germline (reference sequence). CDR3 length: 14 residues. In DNA form, the CDR3 reads TGTGCCAGCAGTTCAACGAGGGCCAAAAACATTCAGTACTTC. Translating gives CASSSTRAKNIQYF.